The 9 T cell receptor beta chains below all came from one sample that was sequenced in a study of T cell repertoires in cytomegalovirus infection. From the reads, TCRdb called clonotypes with MiXCR, one entry per CDR3 protein. The table lists about 240,000 distinct CDR3 sequences, around an eighth of them singletons. Input material: PBMCs. These TCRs come from a human donor in good health (CMV status not recorded). Some clones in this sample may be carry-over from other donors' samples.

There are many counts of this clonotype. The gene calls are TRBV7-9 and TRBJ2-2; D is perhaps TRBD1 (6 bases). Germline V gene sequence: CDR1 SEHNR, CDR2 FQNEAQ (reference sequence). CDR3 size: 15 residues. Between the trimmed V and J ends, which lost 3 bases and 0 bases, there was a span of 8 bases. CDR3 sequence (DNA): TGTGCCAGCAGCTTGGACAGCTCGAACACCGGGGAGCTGTTTTTT. Protein product: CASSLDSSNTGELFF.

The V and J genes are TRBV28 and TRBJ1-2, with D hard to call. The V end lost 8 bases, the J end lost 3 bases, and 16 bases lay between the germline ends. This CDR3 is 14 amino acids long. Germline V gives CDR1 MDHEN, CDR2 SYDVKM. The DNA for the CDR3 is TGTGCCAGCGCCAGACAAGGGTCCTACTATGGCTACACCTTC. This encodes CASARQGSYYGYTF.

This clonotype was counted many times. The J gene is TRBJ2-5, the V gene TRBV19, with a possible D match to TRBD1 (6 bases). Trimming cost V 5 bases and J 4 bases, with 20 bases left between them. CDR3 size: 16 residues. Per the germline V gene, CDR1 is LNHDA and CDR2 is SQIVND (reference sequence). CDR3: CASSSLRDIGGETQYF. The CDR3 nucleotides read TGTGCCAGTAGTTCTCTCCGGGACATCGGTGGAGAGACCCAGTACTTC.

This clonotype was found many times. V is TRBV7-9 and J is TRBJ2-7, with TRBD2 matching 10 bases. The CDR3 spans 15 residues. Unmatched junction bases numbered 6, after V lost 4 bases and J lost 3 bases. Looked up from germline, CDR1 is SEHNR and CDR2 is FQNEAQ (reference sequence). The DNA for the CDR3 is TGTGCCAGCAGCTCCCTAGCGGGGGAAAACTACGAGCAGTACTTC. Encoded protein: CASSSLAGENYEQYF.

This clonotype was picked up many times. V and J are TRBV7-8 and TRBJ2-7, with D possibly TRBD2 on 5 matching bases. V was shortened by 5 bases and J by 5 bases, with 16 bases between the two germline ends. The CDR3 length is 14 residues. The germline V gene has CDR1 SGHVS and CDR2 FQNEAQ. In DNA, the CDR3 is TGTGCCAGCAGCCCCTCTAGGAGGTACCACGAGCAGTACTTC. This sequence encodes CASSPSRRYHEQYF. Drawing the rest from reference TRBV7-8 and TRBJ2-7, the complete variable domain is GAGVSQSPRYKVAKRGQDVALRCDPISGHVSLFWYQQALGQGPEFLTYFQNEAQLDKSGLPSDRFFAERPEGSVSTLKIQRTQQEDSAVYLCASSPSRRYHEQYFGPGTRLTVT.

V gene TRBV7-9 combines with J gene TRBJ2-1; 15 bases map to TRBD2. J gave up 2 bases and V 5 bases, and 4 bases lay outside the gene matches. The CDR3 has 17 amino acids. Germline-derived CDR1 and CDR2 are SEHNR and FQNEAQ (reference sequence). CDR3 nucleotide sequence: TGTGCCAGCAGCCCGGGACTAGCGGGGGGTACCTACAATGAGCAGTTCTTC. Protein product: CASSPGLAGGTYNEQFF.

This clonotype was observed many times. The chain is built from TRBV7-2 and TRBJ1-1, with D unresolved. Trimming left V 5 bases short and J 1 base short, with 11 bases between. The CDR3 contains 14 residues. Germline V lookup: CDR1 SGHTA, CDR2 FQGNSA. The CDR3: CASSPFGRNTEAFF. The CDR3 region has the DNA TGTGCCAGCAGCCCCTTTGGTCGGAACACTGAAGCTTTCTTT.

The chain carries TRBV20-1 and TRBJ2-5; maybe TRBD1 (5 bases). V dropped 0 bases and J dropped 2 bases, with 10 bases sitting between them. Germline V gives CDR1 DFQATT, CDR2 SNEGSKA (reference sequence). The CDR3 is 14 amino acids. DNA for the CDR3: TGCAGTGCTAGAGATTTCGGACAACAAGAGACCCAGTACTTC. Protein product: CSARDFGQQETQYF.

This clonotype was detected only a few times. This chain uses TRBV15 with TRBJ1-2; D is perhaps TRBD1 (5 bases). V lost 5 bases and J 5 bases, leaving 15 bases between the germline ends. This CDR3 has 14 residues. Germline V gene sequence: CDR1 LNHNV, CDR2 YYDKDF (reference sequence). The CDR3 is CATSGGTVDYGYTF. The CDR3 bases are TGTGCCACCAGCGGAGGGACGGTGGATTATGGCTACACCTTC.